The entry below describes one TCR beta chain. The data were produced by immunoSEQ multiplex PCR, yet TCRdb's version contains in-frame clones alone and is incomplete. The table includes about 35,000 clones, about 81% detected once. This entry comes from a study of pediatric ulcerative colitis. The rectum was sampled with one to two pinch biopsies at colonoscopy. Germline assignment: CDR1 SGHKS and CDR2 YYEKEE (reference sequence). The CDR3 runs to 13 residues. Trimming removed 10 bases from V and 7 bases from J, with 17 bases in between. The sequenced sample consisted of gut tissue. This TCR was sampled from a boy aged 10-17 years with mild ulcerative colitis. The chain links TRBV5-5 to TRBJ1-4; D ambiguous. The CDR3 loop reads CASHGVLTEKLFF. CDR3 coding DNA: TGTGCCTCCCACGGGGTCTTAACTGAAAAACTGTTTTTT.